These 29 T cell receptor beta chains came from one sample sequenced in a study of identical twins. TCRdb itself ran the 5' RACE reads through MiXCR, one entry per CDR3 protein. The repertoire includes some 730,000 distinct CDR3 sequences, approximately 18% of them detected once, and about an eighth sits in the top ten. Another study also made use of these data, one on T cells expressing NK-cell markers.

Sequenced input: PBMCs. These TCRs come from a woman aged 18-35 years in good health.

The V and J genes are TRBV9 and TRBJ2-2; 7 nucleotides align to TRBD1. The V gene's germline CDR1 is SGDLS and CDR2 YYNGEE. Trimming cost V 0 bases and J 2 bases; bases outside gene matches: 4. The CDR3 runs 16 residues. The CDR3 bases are TGTGCCAGCAGCGTAGTTTGGGACAGAAACACCGGGGAGCTGTTTTTT. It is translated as CASSVVWDRNTGELFF. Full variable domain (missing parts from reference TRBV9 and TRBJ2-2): DSGVTQTPKHLITATGQRVTLRCSPRSGDLSVYWYQQSLDQGLQFLIQYYNGEERAKGNILERFSAQQFPDLHSELNLSSLELGDSALYFCASSVVWDRNTGELFFGEGSRLTVL.

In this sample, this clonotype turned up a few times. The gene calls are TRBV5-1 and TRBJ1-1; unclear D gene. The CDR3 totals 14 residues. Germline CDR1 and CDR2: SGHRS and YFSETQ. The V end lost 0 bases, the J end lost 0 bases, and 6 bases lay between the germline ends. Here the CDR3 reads CASSLAHLNTEAFF. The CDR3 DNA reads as TGCGCCAGCAGCTTGGCACATCTGAACACTGAAGCTTTCTTT.

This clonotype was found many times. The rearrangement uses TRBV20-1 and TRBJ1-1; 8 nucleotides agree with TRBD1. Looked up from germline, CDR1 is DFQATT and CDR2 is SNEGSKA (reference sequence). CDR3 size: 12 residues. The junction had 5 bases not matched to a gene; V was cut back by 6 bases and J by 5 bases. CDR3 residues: CSATDRGTEAFF. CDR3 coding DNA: TGCAGTGCAACCGACAGGGGAACTGAAGCTTTCTTT.

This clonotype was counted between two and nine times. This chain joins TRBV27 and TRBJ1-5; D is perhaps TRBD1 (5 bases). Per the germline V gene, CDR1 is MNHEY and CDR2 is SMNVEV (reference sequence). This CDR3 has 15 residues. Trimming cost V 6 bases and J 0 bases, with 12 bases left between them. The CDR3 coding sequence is TGTGCCAGCAGCTTAGAGGGGCATAGCAATCAGCCCCAGCATTTT. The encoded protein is CASSLEGHSNQPQHF.

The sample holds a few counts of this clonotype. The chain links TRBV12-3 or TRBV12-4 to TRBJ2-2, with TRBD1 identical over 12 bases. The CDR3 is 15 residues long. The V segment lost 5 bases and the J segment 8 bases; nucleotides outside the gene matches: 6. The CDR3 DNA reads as TGTGCCAGCAGTCCGTGGGACAGGGGGCATGGGGAGCTGTTTTTT. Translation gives CASSPWDRGHGELFF.

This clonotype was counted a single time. In DNA form, the CDR3 reads TGCGCCAGCAGCCCGGGGGCTAGCGGGGCCACAGATACGCAGTATTTT. The encoded protein is CASSPGASGATDTQYF. The chain combines TRBV5-1 with TRBJ2-3; 9 bases fit TRBD2. In germline, CDR1 is SGHRS, CDR2 YFSETQ. The length of the CDR3 is 16 residues. The V and J ends lost 4 bases and 2 bases, in that order; junction bases with no gene match: 8.

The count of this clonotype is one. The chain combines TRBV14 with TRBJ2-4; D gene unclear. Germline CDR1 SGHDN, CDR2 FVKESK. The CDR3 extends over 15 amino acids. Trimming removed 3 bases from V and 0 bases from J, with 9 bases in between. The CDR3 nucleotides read TGTGCCAGCAGCCAGTACGGGCCAGCCAAAAACATTCAGTACTTC. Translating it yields CASSQYGPAKNIQYF.

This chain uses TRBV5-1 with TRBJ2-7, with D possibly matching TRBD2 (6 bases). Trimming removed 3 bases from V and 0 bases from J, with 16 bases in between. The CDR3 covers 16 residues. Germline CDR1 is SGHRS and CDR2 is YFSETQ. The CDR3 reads CASSSRAAGPSYEQYF. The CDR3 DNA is TGCGCCAGCAGCTCCCGGGCCGCGGGACCCTCCTACGAGCAGTACTTC.

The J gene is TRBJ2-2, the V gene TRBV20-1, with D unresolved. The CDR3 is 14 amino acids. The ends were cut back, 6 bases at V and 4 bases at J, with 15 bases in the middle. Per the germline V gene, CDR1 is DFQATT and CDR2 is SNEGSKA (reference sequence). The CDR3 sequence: CSAVAAGFTGELFF. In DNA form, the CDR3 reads TGCAGTGCGGTCGCTGCCGGATTCACCGGGGAGCTGTTTTTT.

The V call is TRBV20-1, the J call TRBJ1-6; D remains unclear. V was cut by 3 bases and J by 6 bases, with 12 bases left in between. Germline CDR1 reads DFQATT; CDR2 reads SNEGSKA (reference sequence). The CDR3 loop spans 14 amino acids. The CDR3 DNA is TGCAGTGCTAGGCCTACGGGCCTTAATTCACCCCTCCACTTT. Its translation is CSARPTGLNSPLHF.

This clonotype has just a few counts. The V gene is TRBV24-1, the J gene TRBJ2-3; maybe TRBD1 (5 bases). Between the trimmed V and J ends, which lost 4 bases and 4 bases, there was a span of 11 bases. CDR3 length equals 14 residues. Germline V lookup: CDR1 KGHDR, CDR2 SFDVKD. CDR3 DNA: TGTGCCACCAGTGACCCGGACACCCCAGATACGCAGTATTTT. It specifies CATSDPDTPDTQYF.

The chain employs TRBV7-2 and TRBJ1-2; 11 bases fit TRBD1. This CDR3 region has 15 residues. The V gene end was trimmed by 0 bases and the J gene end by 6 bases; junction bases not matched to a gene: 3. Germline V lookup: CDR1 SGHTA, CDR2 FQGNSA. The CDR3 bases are TGTGCCAGCAGCTTAGCGGGACAGGGGGGACATGGCTACACCTTC. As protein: CASSLAGQGGHGYTF.

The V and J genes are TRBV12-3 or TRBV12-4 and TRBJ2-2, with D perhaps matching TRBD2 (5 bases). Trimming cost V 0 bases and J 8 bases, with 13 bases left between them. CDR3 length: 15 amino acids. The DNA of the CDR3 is TGTGCCAGCAGTTTAGCGGGTTTACCGGGAGGGGAGCTGTTTTTT. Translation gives CASSLAGLPGGELFF.

The CDR3 spells CASSFSLAGNEQFF. The CDR3 nucleotides read TGTGCCAGCAGCTTTTCACTAGCAGGGAATGAGCAGTTCTTC. V and J are TRBV5-6 and TRBJ2-1, with D perhaps matching TRBD2 (6 bases). The germline V and J ends were trimmed by 2 bases and 7 bases, with 13 bases remaining between them. The length of the CDR3 is 14 residues. Per germline, CDR1 SGHDT and CDR2 YYEEEE.

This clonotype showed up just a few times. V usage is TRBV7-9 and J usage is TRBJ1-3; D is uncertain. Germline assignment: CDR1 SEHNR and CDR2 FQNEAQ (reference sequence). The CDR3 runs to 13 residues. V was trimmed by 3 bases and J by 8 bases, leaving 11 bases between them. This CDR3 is CASSFLTRDTIYF. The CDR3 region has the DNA TGTGCCAGCAGCTTTTTGACCCGGGACACCATATATTTT. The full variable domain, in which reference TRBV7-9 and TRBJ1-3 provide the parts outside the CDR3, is DTGVSQNPRHKITKRGQNVTFRCDPISEHNRLYWYRQTLGQGPEFLTYFQNEAQLEKSRLLSDRFSAERPKGSFSTLEIQRTEQGDSAMYLCASSFLTRDTIYFGEGSWLTVV.

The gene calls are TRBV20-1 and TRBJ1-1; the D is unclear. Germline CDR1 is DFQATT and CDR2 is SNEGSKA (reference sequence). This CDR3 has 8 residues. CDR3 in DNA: TGCAGCAAGGGTCGAGCTTTCTTT. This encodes CSKGRAFF.

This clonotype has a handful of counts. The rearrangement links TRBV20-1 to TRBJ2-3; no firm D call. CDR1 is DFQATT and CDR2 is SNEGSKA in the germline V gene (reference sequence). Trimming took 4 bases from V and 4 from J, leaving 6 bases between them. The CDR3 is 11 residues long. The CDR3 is CSAKPADTQYF. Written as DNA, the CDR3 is TGCAGTGCTAAACCGGCAGATACGCAGTATTTT.

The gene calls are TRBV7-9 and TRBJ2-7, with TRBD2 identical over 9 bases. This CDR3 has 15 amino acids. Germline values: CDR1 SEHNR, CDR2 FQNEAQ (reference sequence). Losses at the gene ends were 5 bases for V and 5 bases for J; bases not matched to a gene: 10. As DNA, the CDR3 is TGTGCCAGCAGCCTATGGGCGGGAGGGCAGAACGAGCAGTACTTC. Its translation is CASSLWAGGQNEQYF.

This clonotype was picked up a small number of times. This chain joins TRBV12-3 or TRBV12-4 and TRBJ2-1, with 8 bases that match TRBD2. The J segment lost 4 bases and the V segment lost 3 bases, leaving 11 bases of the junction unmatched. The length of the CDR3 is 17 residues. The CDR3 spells CASSFSPAAGGYNEQFF. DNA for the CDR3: TGTGCCAGCAGTTTTTCACCCGCGGCGGGGGGATACAATGAGCAGTTCTTC.

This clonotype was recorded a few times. CDR3 bases: TGCGCCAGCAGCGGGTCCGCAAACACCGGGGAGCTGTTTTTT. Translated: CASSGSANTGELFF. The chain carries TRBV10-2 and TRBJ2-2; D gene uncertain. Between the trimmed V and J ends, which lost 6 bases and 2 bases, there was a span of 10 bases. The germline CDR1 and CDR2 sequences are WSHSY and SAAADI. This CDR3 contains 14 residues.

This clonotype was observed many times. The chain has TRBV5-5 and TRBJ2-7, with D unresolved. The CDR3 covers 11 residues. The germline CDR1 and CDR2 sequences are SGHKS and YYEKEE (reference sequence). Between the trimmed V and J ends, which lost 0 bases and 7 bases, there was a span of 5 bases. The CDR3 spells CASSLGLEQYF. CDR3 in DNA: TGTGCCAGCAGCTTGGGGTTAGAGCAGTACTTC.

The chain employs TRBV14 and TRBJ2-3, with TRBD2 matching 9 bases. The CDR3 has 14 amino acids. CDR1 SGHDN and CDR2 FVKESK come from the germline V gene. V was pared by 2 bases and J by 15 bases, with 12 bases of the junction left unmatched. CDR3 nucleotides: TGTGCCAGCAGCCAACATTGGAGAGCGGGGGGACTATATTTT. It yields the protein CASSQHWRAGGLYF. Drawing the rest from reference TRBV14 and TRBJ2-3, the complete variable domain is EAGVTQFPSHSVIEKGQTVTLRCDPISGHDNLYWYRRVMGKEIKFLLHFVKESKQDESGMPNNRFLAERTGGTYSTLKVQPAELEDSGVYFCASSQHWRAGGLYFGPGTRLTVL.

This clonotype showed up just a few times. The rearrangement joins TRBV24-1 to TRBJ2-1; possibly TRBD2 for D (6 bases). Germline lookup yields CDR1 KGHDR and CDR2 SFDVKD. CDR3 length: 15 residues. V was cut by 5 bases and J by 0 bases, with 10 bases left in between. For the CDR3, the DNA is TGTGCCACCAGTGGCGGGCGGGACTCCTACAATGAGCAGTTCTTC. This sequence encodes CATSGGRDSYNEQFF.

As DNA, the CDR3 is TGTGCCATCAGCCTACTAGCGGGAGTTGGTAATGAGCAGTTCTTC. It yields the protein CAISLLAGVGNEQFF. The chain carries TRBV10-3 and TRBJ2-1; TRBD2 agrees at 11 bases. After removal of 6 bases from V and 7 bases from J, the junction contained 8 bases not matched to a gene. Germline CDR1 ENHRY, CDR2 SYGVKD. The CDR3 contains 15 residues.

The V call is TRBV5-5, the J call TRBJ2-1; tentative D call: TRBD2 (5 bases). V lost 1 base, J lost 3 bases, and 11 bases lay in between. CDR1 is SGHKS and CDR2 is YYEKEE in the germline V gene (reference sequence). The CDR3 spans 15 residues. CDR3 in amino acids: CASSLYPGYYNEQFF. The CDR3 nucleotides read TGTGCCAGCAGCTTGTATCCGGGGTACTACAATGAGCAGTTCTTC.

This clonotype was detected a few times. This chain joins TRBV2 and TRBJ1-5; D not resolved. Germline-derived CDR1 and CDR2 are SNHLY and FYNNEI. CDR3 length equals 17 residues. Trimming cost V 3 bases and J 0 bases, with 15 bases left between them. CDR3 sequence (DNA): TGTGCCAGCAGTGACCCTTCTCGGAGACATAGCAATCAGCCCCAGCATTTT. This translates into CASSDPSRRHSNQPQHF.

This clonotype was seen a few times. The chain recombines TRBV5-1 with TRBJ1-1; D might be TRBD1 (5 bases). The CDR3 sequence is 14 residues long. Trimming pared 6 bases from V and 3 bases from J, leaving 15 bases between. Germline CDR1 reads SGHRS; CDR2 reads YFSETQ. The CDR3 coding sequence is TGCGCCAGCACCGCTACAGGACAAGACACTGAAGCTTTCTTT. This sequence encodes CASTATGQDTEAFF.

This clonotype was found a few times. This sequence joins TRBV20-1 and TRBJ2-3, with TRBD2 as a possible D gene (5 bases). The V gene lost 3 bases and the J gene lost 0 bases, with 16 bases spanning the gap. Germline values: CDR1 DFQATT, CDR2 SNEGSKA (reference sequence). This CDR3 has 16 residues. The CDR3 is CSASGIRSGSTDTQYF. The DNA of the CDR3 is TGCAGTGCTAGCGGTATCAGGAGCGGTAGCACAGATACGCAGTATTTT.

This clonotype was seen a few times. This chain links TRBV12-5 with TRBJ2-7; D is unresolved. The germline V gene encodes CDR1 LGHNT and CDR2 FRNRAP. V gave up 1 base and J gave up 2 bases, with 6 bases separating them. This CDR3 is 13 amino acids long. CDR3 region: CASGLARAYEQYF. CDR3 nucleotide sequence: TGTGCTAGTGGTTTGGCACGGGCCTACGAGCAGTACTTC. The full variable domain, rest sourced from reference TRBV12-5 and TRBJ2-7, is DARVTQTPRHKVTEMGQEVTMRCQPILGHNTVFWYRQTMMQGLELLAYFRNRAPLDDSGMPKDRFSAEMPDATLATLKIQPSEPRDSAVYFCASGLARAYEQYFGPGTRLTVT.